These 10 T cell receptor beta chains originate from one sample sequenced in a study of Ad26.COV2.S vaccination and SARS-CoV-2 variants. Sequencing used immunoSEQ multiplex PCR; TCRdb keeps in-frame clones, though not all of them. The sample carries 300,000 to 400,000 clones, around 81% recorded once. Sample treatment: around 19 received Ad26.COV2.S at low or high dose, single or two shots; five or six received placebo; per-sample allocation not given. Repertoires come from day 63 after the first vaccine or placebo injection. The input for sequencing was peripheral blood, taken in a trial of Ad26.COV2.S vaccine versus placebo. The receptor source for this set is a person between 18 and 65 years old who received the Ad26.COV2.S COVID-19 vaccine or a placebo.

This chain uses TRBV6-5 with TRBJ1-3; 7 positions agree with TRBD1. The J segment lost 0 bases and the V segment lost 5 bases, leaving 4 bases of the junction unmatched. This CDR3 spans 15 amino acids. Germline V gene data show CDR1 as MNHEY and CDR2 as SVGAGI. CDR3: CASSPTGSSGNTIYF. The CDR3 DNA reads as TGTGCCAGCAGTCCGACAGGGAGCTCTGGAAACACCATATATTTT.

The V and J genes are TRBV7-9 and TRBJ1-5; possible D gene TRBD1, 5 bases. CDR1 and CDR2 from the germline V gene are SEHNR and FQNEAQ (reference sequence). The V gene lost 1 base and the J gene lost 0 bases, with 7 bases spanning the gap. The CDR3 runs to 15 residues. DNA for the CDR3: TGTGCCAGCAGCTTAGGACAGTCTAGCAATCAGCCCCAGCATTTT. This codes for CASSLGQSSNQPQHF.

The chain employs TRBV14 and TRBJ1-3; D gene unclear. V lost 1 base to trimming and J lost 0 bases, with 4 bases between them. This CDR3 has 14 residues. In germline, CDR1 is SGHDN, CDR2 FVKESK. The CDR3 sequence: CASSQGYSGNTIYF. The CDR3 bases are TGTGCCAGCAGCCAAGGGTACTCTGGAAACACCATATATTTT. Filled out from reference TRBV14 and TRBJ1-3, the complete variable domain reads EAGVTQFPSHSVIEKGQTVTLRCDPISGHDNLYWYRRVMGKEIKFLLHFVKESKQDESGMPNNRFLAERTGGTYSTLKVQPAELEDSGVYFCASSQGYSGNTIYFGEGSWLTVV.

The chain combines TRBV6-5 with TRBJ2-1; 7 bases agree with TRBD2. CDR1 is MNHEY and CDR2 is SVGAGI in the germline V gene. The CDR3 is made up of 15 amino acids. The J segment lost 0 bases and the V segment lost 4 bases, leaving 3 bases of the junction unmatched. CDR3 sequence (DNA): TGTGCCAGCAGTTCTACGGGGGGCTCCTACAATGAGCAGTTCTTC. Protein product: CASSSTGGSYNEQFF.

This chain links TRBV5-1 with TRBJ2-5; D is unresolved. The CDR3 length is 16 residues. Trimming cost V 0 bases and J 5 bases, with 17 bases left between them. CDR1 is SGHRS and CDR2 is YFSETQ in the germline V gene. This CDR3 is CASSLAVGSPQETQYF. The CDR3 coding sequence is TGCGCCAGCAGCTTGGCCGTGGGCAGCCCTCAGGAGACCCAGTACTTC.

J is TRBJ1-5 and V is TRBV6-1, with D possibly being TRBD1 (5 bases). The V end lost 0 bases, the J end lost 5 bases, and 11 bases lay between the germline ends. Germline V gives CDR1 MNHNS, CDR2 SASEGT. The CDR3 runs 15 residues. CDR3 region: CASSEAGQFDQPQHF. CDR3 sequence (DNA): TGTGCCAGCAGTGAAGCGGGGCAGTTCGATCAGCCCCAGCATTTT.

This clone was detected only once. This chain uses TRBV7-8 with TRBJ2-5; 7 nucleotides agree with TRBD2. This CDR3 region has 14 residues. The ends lost 5 bases at V and 5 bases at J; junction bases unmatched: 8. Germline loops: CDR1 SGHVS, CDR2 FQNEAQ. The CDR3 DNA reads as TGTGCCAGCAGCCCCCCACCCGGGAGGGAGACCCAGTACTTC. It yields the protein CASSPPPGRETQYF. Together with reference TRBV7-8 and TRBJ2-5, the CDR3 gives the full variable domain: GAGVSQSPRYKVAKRGQDVALRCDPISGHVSLFWYQQALGQGPEFLTYFQNEAQLDKSGLPSDRFFAERPEGSVSTLKIQRTQQEDSAVYLCASSPPPGRETQYFGPGTRLLVL.

Details on this clone: Different DNA sequences within this sample yield the same CDR3. The genes are TRBV19 and TRBJ2-1; 14 bases line up with TRBD2. This CDR3 region has 16 residues. From germline, CDR1 is LNHDA and CDR2 SQIVND (reference sequence). With 4 bases clipped from V and 4 bases from J, the junction kept 3 bases outside the gene matches. CDR3 coding DNA: TGTGCCAGTAGTAGGGGGACTAGCGGGGGTTACAATGAGCAGTTCTTC. Translated, it gives CASSRGTSGGYNEQFF.

The chain combines TRBV19 with TRBJ1-5; unclear D gene. With 6 bases removed from V and 7 bases from J, the gap between germline ends came to 10 bases. There are 12 residues in the CDR3. Looked up from germline, CDR1 is LNHDA and CDR2 is SQIVND (reference sequence). The CDR3 spells CASSEQRQPQHF. The CDR3 DNA is TGTGCCAGTAGCGAACAGAGACAGCCCCAGCATTTT.

This chain connects TRBV14 to TRBJ2-3; D perhaps matches TRBD1 (6 bases). The germline V and J ends were trimmed by 4 bases and 2 bases, with 13 bases remaining between them. The CDR3 length is 15 residues. The germline V gene has CDR1 SGHDN and CDR2 FVKESK. The CDR3 loop is CASSPLDSYTDTQYF. The DNA for the CDR3 is TGTGCCAGCAGCCCCCTGGACAGTTACACAGATACGCAGTATTTT.